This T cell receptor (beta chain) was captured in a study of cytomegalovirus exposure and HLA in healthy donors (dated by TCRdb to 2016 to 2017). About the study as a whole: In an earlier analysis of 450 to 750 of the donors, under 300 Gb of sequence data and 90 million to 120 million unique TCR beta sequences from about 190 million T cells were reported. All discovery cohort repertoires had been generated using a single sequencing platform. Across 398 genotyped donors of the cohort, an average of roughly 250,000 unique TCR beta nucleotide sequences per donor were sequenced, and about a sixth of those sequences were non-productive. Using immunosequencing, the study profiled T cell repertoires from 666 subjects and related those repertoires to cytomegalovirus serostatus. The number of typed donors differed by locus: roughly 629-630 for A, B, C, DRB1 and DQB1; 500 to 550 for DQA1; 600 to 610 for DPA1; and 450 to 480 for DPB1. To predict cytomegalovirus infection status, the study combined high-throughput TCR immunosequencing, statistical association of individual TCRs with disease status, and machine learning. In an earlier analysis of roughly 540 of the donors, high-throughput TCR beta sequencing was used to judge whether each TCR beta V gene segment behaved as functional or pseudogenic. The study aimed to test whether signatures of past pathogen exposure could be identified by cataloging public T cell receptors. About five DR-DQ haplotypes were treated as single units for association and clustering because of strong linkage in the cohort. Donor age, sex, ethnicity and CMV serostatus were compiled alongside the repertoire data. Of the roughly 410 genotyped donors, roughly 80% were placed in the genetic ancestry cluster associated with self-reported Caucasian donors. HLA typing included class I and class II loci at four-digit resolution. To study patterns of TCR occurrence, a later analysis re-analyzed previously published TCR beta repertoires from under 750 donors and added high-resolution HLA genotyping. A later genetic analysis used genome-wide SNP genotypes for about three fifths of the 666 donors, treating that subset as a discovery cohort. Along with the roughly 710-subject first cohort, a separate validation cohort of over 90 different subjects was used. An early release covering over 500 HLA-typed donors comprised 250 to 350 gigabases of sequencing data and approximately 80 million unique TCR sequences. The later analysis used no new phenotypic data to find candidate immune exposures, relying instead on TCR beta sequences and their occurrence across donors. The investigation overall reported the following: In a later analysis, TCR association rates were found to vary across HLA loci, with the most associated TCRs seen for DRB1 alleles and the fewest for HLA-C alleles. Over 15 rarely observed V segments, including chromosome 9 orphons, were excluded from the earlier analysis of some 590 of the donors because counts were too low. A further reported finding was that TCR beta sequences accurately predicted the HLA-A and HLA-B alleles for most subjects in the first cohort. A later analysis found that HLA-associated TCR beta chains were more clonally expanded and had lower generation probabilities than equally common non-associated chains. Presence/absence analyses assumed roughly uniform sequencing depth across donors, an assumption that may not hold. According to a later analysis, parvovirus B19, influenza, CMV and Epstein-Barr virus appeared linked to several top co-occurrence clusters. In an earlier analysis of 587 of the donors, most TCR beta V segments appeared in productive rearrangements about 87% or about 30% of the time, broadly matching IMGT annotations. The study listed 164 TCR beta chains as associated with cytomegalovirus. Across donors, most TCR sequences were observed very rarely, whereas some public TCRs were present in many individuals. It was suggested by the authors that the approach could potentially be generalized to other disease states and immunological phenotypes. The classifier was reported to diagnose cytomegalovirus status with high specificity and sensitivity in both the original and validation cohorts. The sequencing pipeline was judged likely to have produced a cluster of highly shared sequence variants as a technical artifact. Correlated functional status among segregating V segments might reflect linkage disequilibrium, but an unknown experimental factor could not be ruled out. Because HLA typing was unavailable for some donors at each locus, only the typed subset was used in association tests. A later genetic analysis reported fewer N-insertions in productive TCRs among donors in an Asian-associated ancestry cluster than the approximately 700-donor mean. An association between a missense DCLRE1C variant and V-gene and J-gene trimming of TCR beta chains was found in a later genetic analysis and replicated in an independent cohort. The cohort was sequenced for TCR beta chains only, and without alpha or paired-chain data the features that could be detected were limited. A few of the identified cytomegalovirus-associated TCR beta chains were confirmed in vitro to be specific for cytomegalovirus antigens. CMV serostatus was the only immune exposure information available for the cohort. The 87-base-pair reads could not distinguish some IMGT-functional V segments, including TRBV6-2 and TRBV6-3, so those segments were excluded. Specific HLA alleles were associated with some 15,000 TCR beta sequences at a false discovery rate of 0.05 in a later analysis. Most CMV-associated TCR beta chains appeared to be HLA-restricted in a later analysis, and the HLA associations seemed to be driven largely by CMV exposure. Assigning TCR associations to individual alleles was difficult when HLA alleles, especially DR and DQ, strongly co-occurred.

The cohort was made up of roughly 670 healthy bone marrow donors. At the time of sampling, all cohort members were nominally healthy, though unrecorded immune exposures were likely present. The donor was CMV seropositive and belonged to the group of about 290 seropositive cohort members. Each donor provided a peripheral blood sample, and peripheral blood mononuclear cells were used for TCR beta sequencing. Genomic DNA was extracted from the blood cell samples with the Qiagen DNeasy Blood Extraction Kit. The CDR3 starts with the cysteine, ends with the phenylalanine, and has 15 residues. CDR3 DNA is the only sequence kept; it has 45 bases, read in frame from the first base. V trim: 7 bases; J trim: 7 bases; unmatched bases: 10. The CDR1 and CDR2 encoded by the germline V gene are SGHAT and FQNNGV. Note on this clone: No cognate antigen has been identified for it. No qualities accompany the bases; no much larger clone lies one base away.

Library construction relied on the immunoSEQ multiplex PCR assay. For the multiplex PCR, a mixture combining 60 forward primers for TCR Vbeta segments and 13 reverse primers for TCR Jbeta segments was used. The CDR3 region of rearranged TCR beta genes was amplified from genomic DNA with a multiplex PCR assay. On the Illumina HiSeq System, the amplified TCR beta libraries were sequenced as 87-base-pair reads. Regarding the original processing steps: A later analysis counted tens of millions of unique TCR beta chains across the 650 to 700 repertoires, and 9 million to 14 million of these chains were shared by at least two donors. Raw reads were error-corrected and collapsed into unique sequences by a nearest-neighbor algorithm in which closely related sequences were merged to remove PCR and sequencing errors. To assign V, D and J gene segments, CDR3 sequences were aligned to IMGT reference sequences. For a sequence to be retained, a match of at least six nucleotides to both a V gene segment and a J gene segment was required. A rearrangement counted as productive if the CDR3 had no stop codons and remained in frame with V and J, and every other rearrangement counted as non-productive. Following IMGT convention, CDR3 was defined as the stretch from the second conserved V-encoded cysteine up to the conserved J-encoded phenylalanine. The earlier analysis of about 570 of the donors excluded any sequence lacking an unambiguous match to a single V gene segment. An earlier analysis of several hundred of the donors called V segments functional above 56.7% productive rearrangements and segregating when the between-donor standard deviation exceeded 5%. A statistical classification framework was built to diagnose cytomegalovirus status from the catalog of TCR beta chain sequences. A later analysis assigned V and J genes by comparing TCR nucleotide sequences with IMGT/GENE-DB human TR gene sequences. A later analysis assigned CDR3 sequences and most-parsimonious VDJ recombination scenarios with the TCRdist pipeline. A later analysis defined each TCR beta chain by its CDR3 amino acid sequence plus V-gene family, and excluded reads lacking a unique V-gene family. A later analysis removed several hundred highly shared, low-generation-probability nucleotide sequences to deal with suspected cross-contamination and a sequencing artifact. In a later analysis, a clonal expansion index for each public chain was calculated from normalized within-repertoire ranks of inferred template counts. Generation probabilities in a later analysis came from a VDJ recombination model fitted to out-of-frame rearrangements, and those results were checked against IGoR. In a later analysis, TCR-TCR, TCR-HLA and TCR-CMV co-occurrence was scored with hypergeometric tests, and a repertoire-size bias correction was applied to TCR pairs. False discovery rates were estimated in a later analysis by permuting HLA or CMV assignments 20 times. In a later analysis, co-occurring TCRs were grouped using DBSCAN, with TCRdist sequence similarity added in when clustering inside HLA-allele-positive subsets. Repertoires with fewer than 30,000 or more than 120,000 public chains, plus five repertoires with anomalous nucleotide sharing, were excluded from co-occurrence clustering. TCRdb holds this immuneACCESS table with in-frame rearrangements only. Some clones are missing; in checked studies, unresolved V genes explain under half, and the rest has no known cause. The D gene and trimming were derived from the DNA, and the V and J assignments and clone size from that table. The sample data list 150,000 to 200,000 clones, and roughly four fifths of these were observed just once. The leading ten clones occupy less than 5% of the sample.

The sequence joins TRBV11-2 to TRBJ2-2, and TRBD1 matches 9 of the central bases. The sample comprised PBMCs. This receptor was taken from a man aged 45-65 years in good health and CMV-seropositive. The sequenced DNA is TGTGCCAGCACCCTTACAGGGGGCGTCGTCGGGGAGCTGTTTTTT. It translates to CASTLTGGVVGELFF. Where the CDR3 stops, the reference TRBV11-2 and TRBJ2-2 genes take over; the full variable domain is EAGVAQSPRYKIIEKRQSVAFWCNPISGHATLYWYQQILGQGPKLLIQFQNNGVVDDSQLPKDRFSAERLKGVDSTLKIQPAKLEDSAVYLCASTLTGGVVGELFFGEGSRLTVL.